Each of the 10 T cell receptor beta chains below was sequenced from the same sample in a study of identical twins. TCRdb called the 5' RACE reads again in MiXCR, with one record for every CDR3 protein. The sample shows about 430,000 distinct CDR3 sequences, around a sixth of them seen only once. Sample: naive T cells sorted from blood. These receptor sequences come from a man between 50 and 59 years old in good health.

This clonotype was observed a handful of times. V is TRBV7-9 and J is TRBJ2-5, with D tentatively TRBD1 or TRBD2 (5 bases each). Germline loops: CDR1 SEHNR, CDR2 FQNEAQ (reference sequence). V was clipped by 5 bases and J by 4 bases, with 14 bases between them. This CDR3 comprises 14 residues. The CDR3 loop reads CASSKNGARETQYF. The CDR3 DNA sequence: TGTGCCAGCAGCAAAAACGGGGCCAGAGAGACCCAGTACTTC. Looking up the rest from reference TRBV7-9 and TRBJ2-5 gives the full variable domain: DTGVSQNPRHKITKRGQNVTFRCDPISEHNRLYWYRQTLGQGPEFLTYFQNEAQLEKSRLLSDRFSAERPKGSFSTLEIQRTEQGDSAMYLCASSKNGARETQYFGPGTRLLVL.

The V gene is TRBV15, the J gene TRBJ1-5; 7 nucleotides align to TRBD1. The CDR3 extends over 16 amino acids. Germline V CDR1 and CDR2: LNHNV, YYDKDF (reference sequence). Losses at the gene ends were 4 bases for V and 0 bases for J; bases not matched to a gene: 6. The CDR3 region is CATSKGGTVSNQPQHF. The CDR3 nucleotides read TGTGCCACCAGCAAGGGGGGGACAGTTAGCAATCAGCCCCAGCATTTT.

This clonotype has a handful of counts. The V call is TRBV7-2, the J call TRBJ2-5; the match to TRBD2 covers 7 bases. CDR1 SGHTA and CDR2 FQGNSA come from the germline V gene. CDR3 length equals 16 residues. The junction had 11 bases not matched to a gene; V was cut back by 2 bases and J by 5 bases. CDR3 protein: CASSLIRGVKGETQYF. CDR3 bases: TGTGCCAGCAGCTTAATACGGGGGGTGAAGGGGGAGACCCAGTACTTC.

The rearrangement uses TRBV20-1 and TRBJ2-2, with TRBD2 identical over 11 bases. Germline CDR1 reads DFQATT; CDR2 reads SNEGSKA (reference sequence). CDR3 length: 15 residues. V trimming: 6 bases; J trimming: 3 bases; junction bases outside the gene matches: 6. CDR3 protein: CSARLAGKDTGELFF. The CDR3 DNA reads TGCAGTGCCCGACTAGCGGGAAAGGACACCGGGGAGCTGTTTTTT.

Many counts were recorded for this clonotype. This sequence joins TRBV28 and TRBJ1-1; D uncertain. This CDR3 spans 14 amino acids. V lost 1 base to trimming and J lost 5 bases, with 11 bases between them. Germline V CDR1 and CDR2: MDHEN, SYDVKM. CDR3 nucleotides: TGTGCCAGCAGTTTATTTGCCTCGAGGACTGAAGCTTTCTTT. Protein: CASSLFASRTEAFF.

This clonotype was observed many times. V gene TRBV4-3 combines with J gene TRBJ2-5; 7 bases agree with TRBD1. CDR1 LGHNA and CDR2 YSLEER come from the germline V gene. This CDR3 contains 16 residues. V lost 5 bases to trimming and J lost 5 bases; unmatched junction nucleotides: 14. The CDR3 loop is CASSVGSRTGWETQYF. The CDR3 region has the DNA TGCGCCAGCAGCGTTGGTTCGCGGACAGGTTGGGAGACCCAGTACTTC.

This clonotype was seen only a few times. The genes are TRBV19 and TRBJ2-1; the match to TRBD1 covers 8 bases. V trimming: 6 bases; J trimming: 9 bases; junction bases outside the gene matches: 16. Germline V lookup: CDR1 LNHDA, CDR2 SQIVND (reference sequence). The CDR3 runs 16 residues. CDR3 coding DNA: TGTGCCAGTAGATCACGACAGGGGATGACTAGATTTGAGCAGTTCTTC. It translates to CASRSRQGMTRFEQFF.

CDR3 sequence: CASSPWTAYYDSNQPQHF. In nucleotides, the CDR3 is TGTGCCAGTAGTCCCTGGACAGCCTATTATGATAGCAATCAGCCCCAGCATTTT. The J gene is TRBJ1-5, the V gene TRBV19; D is perhaps TRBD1 (6 bases). The CDR3 is 18 residues long. Trimming left V 5 bases short and J 0 bases short, with 20 bases between. The germline V gene encodes CDR1 LNHDA and CDR2 SQIVND (reference sequence).

This clonotype came up a few times. The V and J genes are TRBV19 and TRBJ2-2; a weak D match, TRBD1 (6 bases). Between the trimmed V and J ends, which lost 5 bases and 6 bases, there was a span of 16 bases. Germline V lookup: CDR1 LNHDA, CDR2 SQIVND (reference sequence). The CDR3 totals 15 residues. CDR3 sequence reads: CASSPPTGSSGELFF. As DNA, the CDR3 is TGTGCCAGTAGTCCTCCCACAGGGTCCTCCGGGGAGCTGTTTTTT.

This clonotype was detected ten times or more. V and J are TRBV10-3 and TRBJ2-6; D possibly uses TRBD1 or TRBD2 (5 bases each). The CDR3 is 17 residues long. Germline V CDR1 and CDR2: ENHRY, SYGVKD. V lost 7 bases and J lost 1, with 17 bases in between. The CDR3 nucleotides are TGTGCCATCATGTCGACAGCATGGGGGTCTGGGGCCAACGTCCTGACTTTC. As protein: CAIMSTAWGSGANVLTF.